Listed here is a single TCR beta chain. The antigen remains unidentified. Using immunoSEQ multiplex PCR, the repertoire was profiled, and TCRdb retains in-frame clones only, with some absent. The profile covers about 50,000 clones, with roughly 80% appearing a single time and roughly 20% taken by the ten largest. This record belongs to a study of cytotoxic CD8 clonotypes in ibrutinib-treated CLL. Study-wide background: Partial responders about 24, complete 2; roughly twelve progressed and 14 stayed in remission by median around 6 years.

Findings of the study overall: Increased clonality at ibrutinib response gave way to a return toward baseline at progression.

The CDR3 length is 15 residues. The germline V gene has CDR1 MNHEY and CDR2 SMNVEV (reference sequence). V was pared by 6 bases and J by 2 bases, with 14 bases between. The TCR originated in a human donor with chronic lymphocytic leukemia. The specimen was PBMCs, collected after 24 months of ibrutinib treatment. The J gene is TRBJ1-5, the V gene TRBV27, with D perhaps matching TRBD1 (5 bases). The chain's CDR3 is CASSHRRGGNQPQHF. DNA of the CDR3: TGTGCCAGCAGCCATAGGAGGGGTGGCAATCAGCCCCAGCATTTT.